This TCR beta chain was identified during a study of blood T cells in healthy people across ages. Study-wide context: When template switching was applied, about one barcoded beta molecule was captured per two T cells.

In the case of this clonotype: Its antigen is unidentified.

Trimming took 6 bases from V and 8 from J; bases not matched to a gene: 11. Per the germline V gene, CDR1 is ENHRY and CDR2 is SYGVKD. This CDR3 contains 16 residues. Primers used in a second PCR of roughly 7 to 12 cycles were a sample-barcoded 5' primer and a J-beta primer mix. In TCRdb, the 5' RACE reads were re-called with MiXCR into one record per CDR3 protein. The table records 1.5 million to 2 million distinct CDR3 sequences, 28% of them present only once. Donors gave about 10 milliliters of peripheral blood apiece. General study points: Roughly linear age-related decline in beta diversity appeared, significant by age roughly 40.

The receptor comes from a woman in her thirties in good health. Sequencing was performed on blood. This sequence joins TRBV10-3 and TRBJ2-1; 12 positions match TRBD2. The CDR3 DNA reads TGTGCCATCAGCCAAAGGACTAGCGGGAAAGGGGATGAGCAGTTCTTC. It is translated as CAISQRTSGKGDEQFF.